This T cell receptor beta chain was retrieved from a study of graft-versus-host responses after intestinal transplantation. Study in general: Recipients across the board were started on anti-thymocyte globulin induction, then kept on tacrolimus and steroids for about three years. Overall study findings and caveats: Within the allografts of patients who had graft-donor T cell macrochimerism, graft-versus-host to host-versus-graft clonal ratios were high.

The V gene lost 4 bases and the J gene lost 1 base, with 10 bases spanning the gap. Looked up from germline, CDR1 is SGHDT and CDR2 is YYEEEE. The CDR3 runs 14 residues. This clone was recorded only once. Its antigen is not known. The assay was immunoSEQ multiplex PCR, and TCRdb's table has in-frame clones only and misses some. The sample lists just under 30,000 clones, around 80% occurring once. Investigators treated the graft tissue so that it released intraepithelial and lamina propria lymphocytes. The sequencing here drew on ileum tissue, taken 98 days after intestinal transplantation. The chain combines TRBV5-6 with TRBJ2-3; D is uncertain. The sequence came from a human patient who received an intestinal transplant, so some T cells may come from the graft donor. The CDR3 DNA sequence: TGTGCCAGCAGCCACCGCCCGCGCACAGATACGCAGTATTTT. Translating it yields CASSHRPRTDTQYF.